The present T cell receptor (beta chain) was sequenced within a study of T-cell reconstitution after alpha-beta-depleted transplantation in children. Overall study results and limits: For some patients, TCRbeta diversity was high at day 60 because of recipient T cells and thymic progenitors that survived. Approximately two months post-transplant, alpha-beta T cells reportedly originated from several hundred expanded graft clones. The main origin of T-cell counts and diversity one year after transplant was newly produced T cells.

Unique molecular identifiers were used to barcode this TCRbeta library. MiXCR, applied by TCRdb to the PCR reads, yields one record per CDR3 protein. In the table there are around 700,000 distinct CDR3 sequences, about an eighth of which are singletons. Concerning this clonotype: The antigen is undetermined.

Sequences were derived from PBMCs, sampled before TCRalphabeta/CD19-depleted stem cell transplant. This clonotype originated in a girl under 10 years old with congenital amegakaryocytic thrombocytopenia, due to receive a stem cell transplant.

This CDR3 reads CASSFGRTNYGYTF. The CDR3, as DNA: TGTGCCAGCAGTTTTGGCAGAACAAACTATGGCTACACCTTC. V usage is TRBV12-3 or TRBV12-4 and J usage is TRBJ1-2, with D uncertain. Trimming took 3 bases from V and 2 from J, leaving 10 bases between them. The length of the CDR3 is 14 residues.